These T cell receptor beta chains were read from a single sample in a study of T cell responses to AZD1222 COVID-19 vaccine. The repertoire was sequenced with immunoSEQ multiplex PCR; TCRdb's copy has only in-frame clones and lacks some. The sample lists roughly 170,000 clones; 91% were seen once. Sequenced material: peripheral blood, taken on day 0 of AZD1222 vaccination. The receptors come from an adult in good health. CDR3s leave out the opening cysteine and the closing phenylalanine or tryptophan. The order of the fields is V gene, CDR3 protein.

TRBV6-5,ASKPTGTGIGEQF
TRBV28,ASKPGGLYGYT
TRBV19,ASSETVPLTDTQY
TRBV10-2,ASSGQTNTEAF
TRBV7-6,ASSGPGASSYEQY
TRBV6-2/TRBV6-3,ASSYSMATGIGNTIY
TRBV9,ASSVGWVQEKLF
TRBV3-1/TRBV3-2,ASSQEARYGYT
TRBV6-5,ASTAGGEDTQY
TRBV18,ASSQDRDEKLF